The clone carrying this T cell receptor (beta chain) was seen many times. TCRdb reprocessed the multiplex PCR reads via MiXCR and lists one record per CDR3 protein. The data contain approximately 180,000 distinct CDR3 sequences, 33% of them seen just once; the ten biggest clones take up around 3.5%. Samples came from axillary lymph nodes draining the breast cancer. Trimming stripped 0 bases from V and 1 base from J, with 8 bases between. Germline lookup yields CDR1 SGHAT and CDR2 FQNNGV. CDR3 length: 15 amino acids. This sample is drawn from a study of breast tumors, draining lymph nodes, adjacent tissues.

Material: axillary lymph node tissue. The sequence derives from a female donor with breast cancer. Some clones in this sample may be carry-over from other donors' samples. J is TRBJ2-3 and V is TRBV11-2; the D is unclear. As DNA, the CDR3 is TGTGCCAGCAGCTTAGATCGCGCCCGCACAGATACGCAGTATTTT. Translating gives CASSLDRARTDTQYF.